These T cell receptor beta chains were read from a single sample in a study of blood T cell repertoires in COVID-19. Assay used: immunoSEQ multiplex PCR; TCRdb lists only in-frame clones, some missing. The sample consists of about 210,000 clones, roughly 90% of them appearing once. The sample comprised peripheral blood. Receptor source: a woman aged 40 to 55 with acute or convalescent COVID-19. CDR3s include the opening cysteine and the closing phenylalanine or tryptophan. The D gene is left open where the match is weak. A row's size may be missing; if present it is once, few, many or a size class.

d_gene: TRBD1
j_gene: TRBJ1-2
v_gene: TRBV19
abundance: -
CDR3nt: TGTGCCAGTAGCGCGAGCGACAGGGAATCTAAAGGCTACACCTTC
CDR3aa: CASSASDRESKGYTF

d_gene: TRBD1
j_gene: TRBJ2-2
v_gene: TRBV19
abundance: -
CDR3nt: TGTGCCAGCTCCCGGGACAGGGGATCATCCGGGGAGCTGTTTTTT
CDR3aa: CASSRDRGSSGELFF

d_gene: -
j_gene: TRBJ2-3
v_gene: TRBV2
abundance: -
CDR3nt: TGTGCCAGCACCTCTGAGGGGGCAGATACGCAGTATTTT
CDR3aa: CASTSEGADTQYF

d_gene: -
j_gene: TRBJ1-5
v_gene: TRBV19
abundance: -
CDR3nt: TGTGCCAGTAGTATAGGTCAGGTACAGCATTTT
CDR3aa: CASSIGQVQHF

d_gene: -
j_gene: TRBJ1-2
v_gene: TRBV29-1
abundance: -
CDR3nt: TGCAGCGTTGAGGCGGCCTATGGCTACACCTTC
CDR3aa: CSVEAAYGYTF

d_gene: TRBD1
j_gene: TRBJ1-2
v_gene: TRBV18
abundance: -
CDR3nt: TGTGCCAGCTCACCCCTCGACAGGGACCTCCTCGGCTACACCTTC
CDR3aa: CASSPLDRDLLGYTF

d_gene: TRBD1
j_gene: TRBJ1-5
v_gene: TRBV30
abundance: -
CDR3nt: TGTGCCTGGAGTCGACAGGGGGGCAATCAGCCCCAGCATTTT
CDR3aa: CAWSRQGGNQPQHF

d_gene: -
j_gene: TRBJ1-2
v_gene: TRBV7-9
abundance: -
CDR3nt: TGTGCCAGCAGCTTAATGGGACAAAGCTATGGCTACACCTTC
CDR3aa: CASSLMGQSYGYTF

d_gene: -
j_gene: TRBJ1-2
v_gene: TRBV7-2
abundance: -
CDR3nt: TGTGCCAGCAGCCCTAGACAGTCAAGACCCTATGGCTACACCTTC
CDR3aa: CASSPRQSRPYGYTF

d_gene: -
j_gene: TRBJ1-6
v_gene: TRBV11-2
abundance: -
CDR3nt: TGTGCCAGCAGCTTAGGCGGGTTTAGCTCCTATAATTCACCCCTCCACTTT
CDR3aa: CASSLGGFSSYNSPLHF

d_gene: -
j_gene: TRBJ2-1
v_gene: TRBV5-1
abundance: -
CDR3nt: TGCGCCAGCAGCTTGGATTTGGGGGCGTCCTACAATGAGCAGTTCTTC
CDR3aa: CASSLDLGASYNEQFF

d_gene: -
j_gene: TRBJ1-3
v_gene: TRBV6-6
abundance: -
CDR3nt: TGTGCCAGCACCCCTATCCCTGGAAACACCATATATTTT
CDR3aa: CASTPIPGNTIYF

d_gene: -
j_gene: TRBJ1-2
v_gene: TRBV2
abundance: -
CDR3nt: TGTGCCAGCAGTCCCGACAGCTATGGCTACACCTTC
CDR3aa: CASSPDSYGYTF

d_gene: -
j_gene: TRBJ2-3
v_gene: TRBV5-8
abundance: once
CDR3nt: TGTGCCAGCAGCTTCGGGAGCACAGATACGCAGTATTTT
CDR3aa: CASSFGSTDTQYF

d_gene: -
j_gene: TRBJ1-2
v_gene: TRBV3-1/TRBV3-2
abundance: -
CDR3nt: TGTGCCAGCAGCCAAGATCGGGGGGGATCTGGCTACACCTTC
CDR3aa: CASSQDRGGSGYTF

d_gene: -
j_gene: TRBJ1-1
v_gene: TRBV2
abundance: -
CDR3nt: TGTGCCAGCCGGGGACAAAGGAACACTGAAGCTTTCTTT
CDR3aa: CASRGQRNTEAFF

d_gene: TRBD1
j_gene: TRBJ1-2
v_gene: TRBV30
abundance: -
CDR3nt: TGTGCCTGGAGTGTAGACGACAGGGGCCCCCTGTACTATGGCTACACCTTC
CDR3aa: CAWSVDDRGPLYYGYTF

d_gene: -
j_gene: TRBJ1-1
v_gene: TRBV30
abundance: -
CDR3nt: TGTGCCTGGGAGGACACAACTGAAGCTTTCTTT
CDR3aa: CAWEDTTEAFF

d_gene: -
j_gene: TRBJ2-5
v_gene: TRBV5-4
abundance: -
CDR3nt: TGTGCCAGCAGCTTGGACAGGGAACAGACCCAGTACTTC
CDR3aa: CASSLDREQTQYF

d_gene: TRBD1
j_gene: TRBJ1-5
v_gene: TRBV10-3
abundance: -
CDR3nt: TGTGCCATCAGGCCGACAGGGGAAGGGAATCAGCCCCAGCATTTT
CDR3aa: CAIRPTGEGNQPQHF

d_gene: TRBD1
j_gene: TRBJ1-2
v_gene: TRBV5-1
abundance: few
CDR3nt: TGCGCCAGCAGCTTGGCCCCCTGGGACAGGGGCCTCTATGGCTACACCTTC
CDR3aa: CASSLAPWDRGLYGYTF

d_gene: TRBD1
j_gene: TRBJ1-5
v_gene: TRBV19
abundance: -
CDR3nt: TGTGCCAGTAGTATAGTACAAGGGGGCGCGCAGCCCCAGCATTTT
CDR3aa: CASSIVQGGAQPQHF

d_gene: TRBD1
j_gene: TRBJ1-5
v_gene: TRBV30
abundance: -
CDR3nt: TGTGCCTGGAGTGCCGACCGGACAGGGGCGATAAATCAGCCCCAGCATTTT
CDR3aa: CAWSADRTGAINQPQHF

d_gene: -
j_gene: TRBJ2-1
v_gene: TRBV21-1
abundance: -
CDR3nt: -
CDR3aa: CASSSGRVAGGNNEQFF

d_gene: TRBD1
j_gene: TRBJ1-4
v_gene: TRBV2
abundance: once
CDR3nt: TGTGCCAGCAGGGGGGGGACAGGGACAGAAAAACTGTTTTTT
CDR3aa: CASRGGTGTEKLFF

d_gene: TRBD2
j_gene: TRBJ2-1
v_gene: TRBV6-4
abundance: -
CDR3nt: TGTGCCAGCAGTGACTCGACTAGCGGGGGGGCAGAAGAGCAGTTCTTC
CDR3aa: CASSDSTSGGAEEQFF

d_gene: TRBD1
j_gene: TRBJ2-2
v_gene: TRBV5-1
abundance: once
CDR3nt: TGCGCCAGCGTGACAGGGGGGACGAACACCGGGGAGCTGTTTTTT
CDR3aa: CASVTGGTNTGELFF